A single sample is the source of the 17 T cell receptor beta chains below, sequenced in a study of OX40 agonist ivuxolimab in advanced cancers. TCRdb's table, derived via immunoSEQ multiplex PCR, lists solely in-frame clones and lacks some. Of more than 45,000 clones listed, approximately 87% are singletons. The source was CD4+ or CD8+ T cells sorted from blood, collected in a trial of the OX40 agonist ivuxolimab. Source of these receptors: an adult with an advanced solid tumor such as melanoma, head and neck, liver or kidney cancer.

This clone appeared a single time. The chain joins TRBV19 to TRBJ1-2; tentative D call: TRBD1 (6 bases). Germline V gene lookup returns CDR1 LNHDA and CDR2 SQIVND (reference sequence). Trimming left V 5 bases short and J 0 bases short, with 13 bases between. This CDR3 spans 15 amino acids. DNA for the CDR3: TGTGCCAGTAGTCCTTCGACAGGAGCTAACTATGGCTACACCTTC. Translating gives CASSPSTGANYGYTF.

This clone showed up many times. At the DNA level, this CDR3 is encoded by other sequences in the same sample as well. The chain recombines TRBV6-5 with TRBJ1-2, with D possibly TRBD1 on 6 matching bases. V was cut by 0 bases and J by 4 bases, with 12 bases left in between. Germline CDR1 is MNHEY and CDR2 is SVGAGI. The CDR3 contains 15 residues. The CDR3: CASSYSAGGGYGYTF. The CDR3 nucleotides read TGTGCCAGCAGTTACTCTGCGGGGGGCGGCTATGGCTACACCTTC.

DNA for the CDR3: TGTGCCATCAGAAGAAGCGGGGTGCCCTCCTACAATGAGCAGTTCTTC. Its protein product is CAIRRSGVPSYNEQFF. The V call is TRBV10-3, the J call TRBJ2-1; 7 bases line up with TRBD2. J gave up 0 bases and V 6 bases, and 8 bases lay outside the gene matches. The CDR3 spans 16 residues. The germline V gene encodes CDR1 ENHRY and CDR2 SYGVKD.

The chain is built from TRBV4-2 and TRBJ2-1; 11 bases agree with TRBD2. The CDR3 runs to 16 residues. Germline values: CDR1 LGHNA, CDR2 YNFKEQ. V lost 2 bases, J lost 10 bases, and 10 bases stayed unmatched. CDR3 bases: TGTGCCAGCAGCCAACAAACTAGCGGGGGCGGCAAGGAGCAGTTCTTC. The encoded protein is CASSQQTSGGGKEQFF.

The V gene is TRBV11-3, the J gene TRBJ1-1; D is uncertain. Trimming shortened V by 3 bases and J by 3 bases, and 8 bases separated the two germline ends. The germline gives CDR1 SGHNT, CDR2 YENEEA. The CDR3 runs 13 residues. CDR3 amino acids: CASSFNSDTEAFF. The DNA of the CDR3 is TGTGCCAGCAGCTTTAACAGCGACACTGAAGCTTTCTTT. The whole variable domain, filled in from reference TRBV11-3 and TRBJ1-1, reads EAGVVQSPRYKIIEKKQPVAFWCNPISGHNTLYWYLQNLGQGPELLIRYENEEAVDDSQLPKDRFSAERLKGVDSTLKIQPAELGDSAVYLCASSFNSDTEAFFGQGTRLTVV.

This chain links TRBV6-5 with TRBJ2-2; 8 bases line up with TRBD1. The CDR3 length is 15 residues. CDR1 and CDR2 from the germline V gene are MNHEY and SVGAGI. Losses at the gene ends were 4 bases for V and 7 bases for J; bases not matched to a gene: 8. Written as DNA, the CDR3 is TGTGCCAGCAGTTTAGGACAGGGAAGAGTCGGGGAGCTGTTTTTT. It specifies CASSLGQGRVGELFF.

This clone was counted between two and nine times. This chain uses TRBV7-6 with TRBJ1-1; no firm D call. This CDR3 is built from 14 residues. V lost 5 bases and J lost 6, with 16 bases in between. The germline V gene has CDR1 SGHVS and CDR2 FNYEAQ. This CDR3 is CASSLTPSDAEAFF. The CDR3 DNA is TGTGCCAGCAGCCTGACCCCCTCGGACGCTGAAGCTTTCTTT.

The V call is TRBV5-6, the J call TRBJ2-2; 7 nucleotides agree with TRBD1. Per germline, CDR1 SGHDT and CDR2 YYEEEE. V gave up 1 base and J gave up 4 bases; unmatched junction bases: 7. This CDR3 has 16 residues. The CDR3 coding sequence is TGTGCCAGCAGCTTGTTCAGGGGGTTGGGCACCGGGGAGCTGTTTTTT. This translates into CASSLFRGLGTGELFF. Based on the CDR3 plus reference TRBV5-6 and TRBJ2-2, the full variable domain is DAGVTQSPTHLIKTRGQQVTLRCSPKSGHDTVSWYQQALGQGPQFIFQYYEEEERQRGNFPDRFSGHQFPNYSSELNVNALLLGDSALYLCASSLFRGLGTGELFFGEGSRLTVL.

The V call is TRBV11-2, the J call TRBJ1-2; possible D gene TRBD1, 5 bases. CDR1 is SGHAT and CDR2 is FQNNGV in the germline V gene. Trimming took 4 bases from V and 4 from J, leaving 10 bases between them. The CDR3 sequence is 13 residues long. This CDR3 reads CASSSQGSYGYTF. For the CDR3, the DNA is TGTGCCAGCAGCTCTCAGGGTTCCTATGGCTACACCTTC. Looking up the rest from reference TRBV11-2 and TRBJ1-2 gives the full variable domain: EAGVAQSPRYKIIEKRQSVAFWCNPISGHATLYWYQQILGQGPKLLIQFQNNGVVDDSQLPKDRFSAERLKGVDSTLKIQPAKLEDSAVYLCASSSQGSYGYTFGSGTRLTVV.

This chain uses TRBV19 with TRBJ2-5; D not resolved. This CDR3 spans 17 amino acids. Trimming took 1 base from V and 3 from J, leaving 18 bases between them. Germline CDR1 is LNHDA and CDR2 is SQIVND (reference sequence). DNA of the CDR3: TGTGCCAGTAGTATAGGCTCTATCATAACGGAAAAAGAGACCCAGTACTTC. Translated: CASSIGSIITEKETQYF.

This chain joins TRBV7-6 and TRBJ2-2; D is possibly TRBD1 (6 bases). This CDR3 has 13 amino acids. The V gene's germline CDR1 is SGHVS and CDR2 FNYEAQ. The ends were cut back, 10 bases at V and 0 bases at J, with 9 bases in the middle. DNA for the CDR3: TGTGCCACCGGGACAACGAACACCGGGGAGCTGTTTTTT. It encodes CATGTTNTGELFF.

V is TRBV5-1 and J is TRBJ2-3; 7 nucleotides agree with TRBD2. From germline, CDR1 is SGHRS and CDR2 YFSETQ. The CDR3 totals 18 residues. V dropped 3 bases and J dropped 0; count of bases not matched to a gene: 13. The CDR3: CASSSGQGGLGSTDTQYF. Written as DNA, the CDR3 is TGCGCCAGCAGCTCGGGCCAGGGCGGACTAGGTAGCACAGATACGCAGTATTTT.

The chain has TRBV27 and TRBJ2-2; D might be TRBD1 (6 bases). CDR3 length: 13 amino acids. In germline, CDR1 is MNHEY, CDR2 SMNVEV (reference sequence). CDR3 DNA: TGTTCAACCCGGGACACGAACACCGGGGAGCTGTTTTTT. Protein product: CSTRDTNTGELFF.

The rearrangement uses TRBV5-1 and TRBJ1-5; possible D gene TRBD1, 5 bases. This CDR3 is built from 15 residues. Per germline, CDR1 SGHRS and CDR2 YFSETQ. V was trimmed by 0 bases and J by 7 bases, leaving 14 bases between them. CDR3: CASSLGEGNGQPQHF. The CDR3 DNA reads as TGCGCCAGCAGCTTGGGTGAGGGGAATGGACAGCCCCAGCATTTT.

The rearrangement joins TRBV5-1 to TRBJ2-1, with D perhaps matching TRBD1 (6 bases). The germline gives CDR1 SGHRS, CDR2 YFSETQ. Trimming stripped 0 bases from V and 7 bases from J, with 11 bases between. The CDR3 has 14 residues. The CDR3 DNA follows: TGCGCCAGCAGCTTGGGGGGGACACAGAATGAGCAGTTCTTC. This sequence encodes CASSLGGTQNEQFF.

In its sample, this clone was seen a few times. The chain couples TRBV7-2 to TRBJ2-7; D perhaps matches TRBD1 (5 bases). Trimming removed 2 bases from V and 0 bases from J, with 17 bases in between. The CDR3 has 17 amino acids. Germline CDR1 is SGHTA and CDR2 is FQGNSA. The CDR3 DNA reads as TGTGCCAGCAGCTTAATCCCAGGGCTTACGAGCTCCTACGAGCAGTACTTC. This gives the protein CASSLIPGLTSSYEQYF. Full variable domain (missing parts from reference TRBV7-2 and TRBJ2-7): GAGVSQSPSNKVTEKGKDVELRCDPISGHTALYWYRQSLGQGLEFLIYFQGNSAPDKSGLPSDRFSAERTGGSVSTLTIQRTQQEDSAVYLCASSLIPGLTSSYEQYFGPGTRLTVT.

The V and J genes are TRBV4-1 and TRBJ1-2, with 7 bases fitting TRBD1. CDR3 size: 14 residues. CDR1 and CDR2 from the germline V gene are MGHRA and YSYEKL. V lost 4 bases and J lost 2; bases outside the gene matches: 4. As DNA, the CDR3 is TGCGCCAGCAGCCGCGACAGGGAGAACTATGGCTACACCTTC. The encoded protein is CASSRDRENYGYTF.